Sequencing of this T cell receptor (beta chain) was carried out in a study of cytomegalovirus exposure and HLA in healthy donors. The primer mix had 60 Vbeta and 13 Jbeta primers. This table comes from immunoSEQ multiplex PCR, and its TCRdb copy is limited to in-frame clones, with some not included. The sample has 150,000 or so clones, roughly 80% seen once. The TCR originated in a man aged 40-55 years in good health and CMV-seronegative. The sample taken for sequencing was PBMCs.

CDR3 loop: CASSPGQSNQPQHF. The CDR3 DNA follows: TGTGCCAGCAGTCCCGGACAATCTAATCAGCCCCAGCATTTT. J is TRBJ1-5 and V is TRBV6-5; weak D call: TRBD1 (5 bases). V gave up 5 bases and J gave up 4 bases, with 12 bases separating them. CDR1 MNHEY and CDR2 SVGAGI come from the germline V gene. This CDR3 region has 14 residues.